A single sample is the source of the 23 T cell receptor beta chains below, sequenced in a study of T cell repertoires in cytomegalovirus infection. TCRdb re-derived calls from the reads in MiXCR, one entry per CDR3 protein. Of about 300,000 distinct CDR3 sequences in the sample, 8% to 10% were seen once. The sequenced sample consisted of PBMCs. The receptors come from a human donor in good health (CMV status not recorded). Some clones in this sample may be carry-over from other donors' samples.

In its sample, this clonotype was seen many times. This chain links TRBV2 with TRBJ1-5; weak D call: TRBD1 (6 bases). Germline values: CDR1 SNHLY, CDR2 FYNNEI. Trimming took 7 bases from V and 3 from J, leaving 10 bases between them. This CDR3 is 13 amino acids long. In DNA, the CDR3 is TGTGCCAGCAATGGGGGCTTCAATCAGCCCCAGCATTTT. As protein: CASNGGFNQPQHF.

The table lists this clonotype with many counts. This sequence joins TRBV28 and TRBJ2-6; no clear D. The germline V gene encodes CDR1 MDHEN and CDR2 SYDVKM. Trimming cost V 8 bases and J 0 bases, with 8 bases left between them. The CDR3 extends over 14 amino acids. The CDR3 is CASGQTSGANVLTF. The CDR3 coding sequence is TGTGCCAGCGGCCAGACCTCTGGGGCCAACGTCCTGACTTTC. The full variable domain, rest sourced from reference TRBV28 and TRBJ2-6, is DVKVTQSSRYLVKRTGEKVFLECVQDMDHENMFWYRQDPGLGLRLIYFSYDVKMKEKGDIPEGYSVSREKKERFSLILESASTNQTSMYLCASGQTSGANVLTFGAGSRLTVL.

There are many counts of this clonotype. The chain combines TRBV15 with TRBJ2-7; 8 positions match TRBD1. The CDR3 is 15 amino acids. The V gene's germline CDR1 is LNHNV and CDR2 YYDKDF (reference sequence). V lost 4 bases to trimming and J lost 5 bases; unmatched junction nucleotides: 10. As DNA, the CDR3 is TGTGCCACCAGCAAAGGACAGGGACAGCGGGACGAGCAGTACTTC. Residues: CATSKGQGQRDEQYF.

Many counts were recorded for this clonotype. The chain employs TRBV24-1 and TRBJ2-3, with D hard to call. This CDR3 has 14 amino acids. Germline CDR1 and CDR2: KGHDR and SFDVKD. V was trimmed by 1 base and J by 7 bases, leaving 11 bases between them. The CDR3, as DNA: TGTGCCACCAGTGATTTTCTGGGGTCAAATACGCAGTATTTT. Translating gives CATSDFLGSNTQYF.

This clonotype has a count of ten or more. The rearrangement uses TRBV2 and TRBJ2-3; no definite D call. The CDR3 loop spans 10 amino acids. Germline CDR1 SNHLY, CDR2 FYNNEI. V dropped 4 bases and J dropped 6 bases, with 2 bases sitting between them. This chain's CDR3 is CASSADTQYF. As DNA, the CDR3 is TGTGCCAGCAGTGCGGATACGCAGTATTTT.

This clonotype was counted between two and nine times. The gene calls are TRBV2 and TRBJ1-2, with TRBD1 as a possible D gene (5 bases). Germline V gene lookup returns CDR1 SNHLY and CDR2 FYNNEI. The CDR3 has 14 amino acids. Trimming took off 4 bases at V and 7 bases at J, with 16 bases between the two ends. As DNA, the CDR3 is TGTGCCAGCAGTGGGTGGTCGGGGGTTGGTGGCTACACCTTC. Amino acids: CASSGWSGVGGYTF.

The table lists this clonotype with many counts. J is TRBJ2-4 and V is TRBV11-1; 7 bases are a match to TRBD2. The germline gives CDR1 SGHAT, CDR2 FQDESV (reference sequence). With V trimmed by 0 bases and J by 7 bases, 9 bases remained unmatched. The CDR3 length is 16 residues. As DNA, the CDR3 is TGTGCCAGCAGCTTAGCGCAAACAGTCGGGGGGAACATTCAGTACTTC. Translated: CASSLAQTVGGNIQYF. Variable domain in full (rest from reference TRBV11-1 and TRBJ2-4): EAEVAQSPRYKITEKSQAVAFWCDPISGHATLYWYRQILGQGPELLVQFQDESVVDDSQLPKDRFSAERLKGVDSTLKIQPAELGDSAMYLCASSLAQTVGGNIQYFGAGTRLSVL.

Concerning this clonotype: Compared with germline, one end of the junction differs, possibly owing to a read error. J is TRBJ2-2 and V is TRBV7-7; TRBD1 matches at 7 bases. This CDR3 has 13 amino acids. In germline, CDR1 is SSHAT, CDR2 FNYEAQ (reference sequence). CDR3 coding DNA: TGTGCTAGCAGCTTAGACAGGGCCGGGGAGCTGTTTTTT. Translated: CASSLDRAGELFF. Full variable domain (outside the CDR3, taken from reference TRBV7-7 and TRBJ2-2): GAGVSQSPRYKVTKRGQDVTLRCDPISSHATLYWYQQALGQGPEFLTYFNYEAQPDKSGLPSDRFSAERPEGSISTLTIQRTEQRDSAMYRCASSLDRAGELFFGEGSRLTVL.

This clonotype has ten or more counts. The V and J genes are TRBV28 and TRBJ2-7, with 9 positions matching TRBD2. The CDR3 totals 14 residues. CDR1 and CDR2 (germline): MDHEN, SYDVKM. V lost 6 bases to trimming and J lost 2 bases; unmatched junction nucleotides: 5. CDR3 residues: CASRGLAGTYEQYV. DNA of the CDR3: TGTGCCAGCAGGGGACTAGCTGGGACCTACGAGCAGTACGTC.

This clonotype has more than one count but fewer than ten. The chain is built from TRBV3-1 and TRBJ2-2; D possibly matches TRBD1 or TRBD2 (6 bases each). V was cut by 11 bases and J by 4 bases, with 14 bases left in between. The CDR3 consists of 13 residues. Germline V gives CDR1 LGHDT, CDR2 YNNKEL (reference sequence). CDR3 nucleotides: TGTGCCGCACGGGGGCCCATCACCGGGGAGCTGTTTTTT. As protein: CAARGPITGELFF.

This clonotype appeared many times. The rearrangement joins TRBV5-4 to TRBJ2-5; TRBD2 aligns across 10 bases. CDR3 length equals 16 residues. Trimming removed 4 bases from V and 2 bases from J; junction bases left unmatched: 8. Looked up from germline, CDR1 is SGHNT and CDR2 is YYREEE (reference sequence). CDR3 loop: CASSPGLADIQETQYF. In DNA form, the CDR3 reads TGTGCCAGCAGCCCTGGACTAGCGGATATTCAAGAGACCCAGTACTTC.

This clonotype was observed many times. The gene calls are TRBV2 and TRBJ2-7, with TRBD1 matching over 9 bases. J was trimmed by 6 bases and V by 6 bases; bases with no gene match: 12. The CDR3 runs 15 residues. From germline, CDR1 is SNHLY and CDR2 FYNNEI. The CDR3 DNA reads TGTGCCAGCAGGCTTTGGGGGACAGGGAAACCCGAGCAGTACTTC. Translation: CASRLWGTGKPEQYF.

This clonotype was counted at least ten times. This chain connects TRBV5-4 to TRBJ1-1; TRBD1 agrees at 9 bases. V shed 4 bases, J shed 5 bases, and the junction held 9 bases outside the gene matches. CDR3 length: 15 amino acids. CDR1 is SGHNT, CDR2 YYREEE, per germline (reference sequence). The CDR3 is CASSPRGQGGTEAFF. The CDR3 nucleotides read TGTGCCAGCAGCCCCCGGGGACAGGGAGGAACTGAAGCTTTCTTT.

This clonotype showed up many times. The V call is TRBV28, the J call TRBJ1-5, with a possible D match to TRBD1 (6 bases). The germline CDR1 and CDR2 sequences are MDHEN and SYDVKM. The CDR3 contains 13 residues. Trimming took off 3 bases at V and 9 bases at J, with 12 bases between the two ends. CDR3 amino acids: CASSLTGKGPQHF. In DNA form, the CDR3 reads TGTGCCAGCAGTTTGACAGGAAAGGGGCCCCAGCATTTT.

Ten or more counts support this clonotype. The V gene is TRBV20-1, the J gene TRBJ2-1; no firm D call. The germline V gene encodes CDR1 DFQATT and CDR2 SNEGSKA (reference sequence). The CDR3 consists of 11 residues. The V end lost 6 bases, the J end lost 4 bases, and 7 bases lay between the germline ends. The chain's CDR3 is CSAPDYNEQFF. The CDR3 coding sequence is TGCAGTGCCCCCGATTACAATGAGCAGTTCTTC.

The table lists this clonotype with many counts. This chain connects TRBV7-8 to TRBJ1-4; D gene uncertain. This CDR3 has 14 residues. The V end lost 5 bases, the J end lost 8 bases, and 15 bases lay between the germline ends. The germline CDR1 and CDR2 sequences are SGHVS and FQNEAQ. CDR3 loop: CASSLPPLEEKLFF. CDR3 in DNA: TGTGCCAGCAGCCTACCGCCCCTTGAGGAAAAACTGTTTTTT.

The rearrangement uses TRBV20-1 and TRBJ2-3; 7 bases are a match to TRBD2. The CDR3 sequence is 13 residues long. J lost 2 bases, V lost 5 bases, and 4 bases had no gene match. Per the germline V gene, CDR1 is DFQATT and CDR2 is SNEGSKA (reference sequence). The CDR3 is CSAPRGNTDTQYF. The CDR3 nucleotides are TGCAGTGCTCCGCGGGGGAACACAGATACGCAGTATTTT.

In this sample, this clonotype turned up a few times. V usage is TRBV7-9 and J usage is TRBJ2-1; TRBD2 matches at 9 bases. CDR3 length: 16 amino acids. After removal of 6 bases from V and 7 bases from J, the junction contained 13 bases not matched to a gene. CDR1 SEHNR and CDR2 FQNEAQ come from the germline V gene (reference sequence). The CDR3 region is CASSPQTSGPPNEQFF. CDR3 in DNA: TGTGCCAGCAGTCCACAGACTAGCGGCCCCCCTAATGAGCAGTTCTTC.

In its sample, this clonotype was seen once. The chain uses TRBV20-1 and TRBJ1-1, with D perhaps matching TRBD1 (5 bases). CDR3 length equals 16 residues. The germline V and J ends were trimmed by 1 base and 0 bases, with 15 bases remaining between them. Germline assignment: CDR1 DFQATT and CDR2 SNEGSKA (reference sequence). The CDR3 spells CSARALGGEMNTEAFF. CDR3 coding DNA: TGCAGTGCTAGAGCCCTGGGGGGGGAAATGAACACTGAAGCTTTCTTT.

This clonotype was observed a few times. The genes are TRBV20-1 and TRBJ1-1; no clear D. CDR1 and CDR2 from the germline V gene are DFQATT and SNEGSKA (reference sequence). The V gene lost 6 bases and the J gene lost 1 base, with 9 bases spanning the gap. The CDR3 is 12 amino acids. CDR3 coding DNA: TGCAGTGCCGGACGCCGGAACACTGAAGCTTTCTTT. It encodes CSAGRRNTEAFF.

The V and J genes are TRBV9 and TRBJ1-1, with D perhaps TRBD1 (5 bases). The CDR3 is 16 residues long. V shed 0 bases and J shed 0 bases, with 12 bases lying between them. The V gene's germline CDR1 is SGDLS and CDR2 YYNGEE. CDR3 loop: CASSVGDRRLNTEAFF. CDR3 sequence (DNA): TGTGCCAGCAGCGTAGGGGACCGCCGACTGAACACTGAAGCTTTCTTT.

This clonotype was seen many times. This chain links TRBV11-1 with TRBJ1-2, with D maybe TRBD1 (6 bases). Trimming pared 5 bases from V and 3 bases from J, leaving 16 bases between. There are 15 residues in the CDR3. CDR1 is SGHAT, CDR2 FQDESV, per germline (reference sequence). Here the CDR3 DNA reads TGTGCCAGCAGCCCCGGGGGCCTCGGAGACTATGGCTACACCTTC. Its translation is CASSPGGLGDYGYTF.

This clonotype was counted many times. J is TRBJ2-1 and V is TRBV6-1; 11 bases are a match to TRBD2. The CDR3 loop spans 16 amino acids. The J segment lost 5 bases and the V segment lost 6 bases, leaving 9 bases of the junction unmatched. The germline CDR1 and CDR2 sequences are MNHNS and SASEGT. The CDR3 is CASRDSGGEFHNEQFF. CDR3 bases: TGTGCCAGCAGAGATAGCGGGGGGGAATTCCACAATGAGCAGTTCTTC.